This T cell receptor beta chain is drawn from a study of blood T cell repertoires in COVID-19. Germline-derived CDR1 and CDR2 are KGHSH and LQKENI. V lost 2 bases and J lost 1, with 5 bases in between. CDR3 length equals 14 residues. The table came from immunoSEQ multiplex PCR; TCRdb's copy has only in-frame clones and leaves some out. In the table there are about 430,000 clones, around 89% of which are singletons. The TCR sequence derives from a woman under 40 with acute COVID-19. Sequencing was done on a sample of PBMCs or T cells enriched from blood (not recorded which). The genes are TRBV18 and TRBJ2-2; D gene uncertain. The CDR3 spells CASSPYGNTGELFF. CDR3 DNA sequence: TGTGCCAGCTCACCATACGGGAACACCGGGGAGCTGTTTTTT.